The T cell receptor (beta chain) described here comes from a study of T cells after yellow fever vaccination (dated by TCRdb to about 2019). Describing the broader study: The SMART-Seq v4 Ultra Low Input RNA kit was used to prepare libraries from fractions with low cell numbers. To follow T-cell clones before and after primary and booster YFV17D yellow fever vaccination, bulk TCR alpha and beta repertoires were sequenced over time. Two healthy male donors, one aged 18 to 29 and one aged 30 to 40 years, were included in the cohort. Bulk PBMC replicates and cell subsets were isolated from blood drawn at multiple timepoints before and after both primary and secondary immunization.

The label giving this sample's treatment or condition can be read as: live attenuated yellow fever vaccine strain. At each blood-draw timepoint, two biological replicates of bulk PBMCs were obtained. A standard Ficoll-Paque protocol was used to isolate PBMCs from peripheral blood. TriZol was used to extract RNA from bulk PBMCs, from CD4 and CD8 fractions, and from dextramer-positive and dextramer-negative fractions. What the authors observed across the whole study: Compared with the primary T-cell response, the secondary T-cell response was faster but weaker, reaching its peak on day 5 rather than on day 15. After the booster, most of the clones that had expanded following primary vaccination were detected again (roughly 97% of CD4 and 85% to 90% of CD8), which suggests that memory was broadly maintained. A small fraction of clonotypes showed up in both the CD4 and CD8 compartments, probably as a result of convergent recombination. Because only two donors were included in the study, the extent to which the findings can be generalized is limited. Computational filtering was required because FACS-sorted repertoires could contain abundant contaminating clonotypes from the bulk population.

This clonotype was found many times. The specificity of this receptor is unknown. Per-base quality was not reported, and no clone a single base away is much larger than it. Reading from cysteine to phenylalanine, the CDR3 counts 19 amino acids. Just CDR3 DNA is preserved here, 57 bases in frame from base 1. The trim is 4 bases for V and 2 bases for J, with a gap of 26 bases between the germline ends. CDR1 and CDR2 were assigned from the germline V gene as SGDLS and YYNGEE. TCR cDNA was synthesized by 5'RACE template switching, through which a universal primer site and unique molecular identifiers were introduced. Priming of cDNA synthesis was performed from both the TCR alpha and TCR beta constant segments. Library amplification used two PCR steps, and the second PCR step added sample barcodes and sequencing adapters. Sequencing of libraries was performed on Illumina HiSeq 2500 (2x100 bp) or NovaSeq (2x150 bp). The paper's data handling went like this. MIGEC handled demultiplexing of reads and collapsing into UMI consensus sequences, while MiXCR performed V(D)J alignment. Using edgeR on replicate PBMC samples, clonotypes were called vaccine-responding if FDR was below 0.01 and the log2 fold change was above 5 up to day 15. Bulk clonotypes were assigned CD4 or CD8 identity according to which sequenced CD4 or CD8 repertoire held them at higher abundance. TCRdb reprocessing: public reads trimmed at Q25 with fastp, clones called with MiXCR, in-frame beta chains kept. Records with the same CDR3 protein are collapsed into one entry carrying the most frequent genes and DNA. These V and J calls are TCRdb output, not the study's own analysis. Within this sample are under 400,000 distinct CDR3 sequences, with around 10% of them counted one time only. The ten largest account for 18% of the sample.

Recombination linked TRBV9 to TRBJ2-3; the D gene remains uncertain. The TCR originated in a man between 18 and 35 years old who received the YFV17D yellow fever vaccine. The input for sequencing was PBMCs, taken on the day of the first yellow fever vaccination. The CDR3 protein is CASSPSPIPLGAPTDTQYF. The DNA sequence is as follows: TGTGCCAGCAGCCCCAGTCCCATACCCCTCGGTGCGCCCACAGATACGCAGTATTTT.